Detailed here is one T cell receptor beta chain. Libraries were prepared by immunoSEQ multiplex PCR; TCRdb keeps only in-frame clonotypes and omits some of them. The data show about 400,000 clones, approximately 83% seen once. This specimen comes from a study of Ad26.COV2.S vaccination and SARS-CoV-2 variants. As to treatment: some 20 received Ad26.COV2.S at low or high dose, single or two shots; roughly 5 received placebo; per-sample allocation not given. Specimen acquisition occurred on day 63 following the initial vaccine or placebo injection. Boston provided a donor who was an adult aged 18-55 years. What was given as vaccine was an Ad26 vector encoding Wuhan-strain SARS-CoV-2 spike. CDR1 and CDR2 from the germline V gene are LNHDA and SQIVND (reference sequence). V was cut by 8 bases and J by 2 bases, with 10 bases left in between. The CDR3 spans 13 residues.

Sequences were derived from peripheral blood, sampled in a trial of Ad26.COV2.S vaccine versus placebo. This clonotype was obtained from a person aged 18-65 years who received the Ad26.COV2.S COVID-19 vaccine or a placebo. The chain recombines TRBV19 with TRBJ1-3; D is unclear. CDR3 in amino acids: CASQGFPGNTIYF. CDR3 DNA sequence: TGTGCCAGTCAAGGGTTTCCTGGAAACACCATATATTTT.